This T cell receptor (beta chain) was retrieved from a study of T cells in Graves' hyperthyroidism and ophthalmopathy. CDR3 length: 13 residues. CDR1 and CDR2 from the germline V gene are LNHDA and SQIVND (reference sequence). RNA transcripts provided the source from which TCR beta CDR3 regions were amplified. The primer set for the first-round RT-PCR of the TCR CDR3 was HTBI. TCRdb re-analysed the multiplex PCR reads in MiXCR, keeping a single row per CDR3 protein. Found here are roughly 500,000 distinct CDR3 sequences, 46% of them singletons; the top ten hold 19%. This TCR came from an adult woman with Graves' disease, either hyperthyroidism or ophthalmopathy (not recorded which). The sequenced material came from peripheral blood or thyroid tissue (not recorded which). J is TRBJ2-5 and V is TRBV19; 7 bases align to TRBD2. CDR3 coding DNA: TGTGCTAGGCAGCAGGGAGGGCAAGAGACCCAGTACTTC. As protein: CARQQGGQETQYF.